The clone carrying this T cell receptor (beta chain) came up once. The antigen is undetermined. The PCR ran on 60 Vbeta and 13 Jbeta primers. Profiled with immunoSEQ multiplex PCR; TCRdb holds only in-frame clones, not every one. The sample has tens of thousands of clones, roughly 85% seen once. These data originate in a study of cytomegalovirus exposure and HLA in healthy donors. Study-wide results and caveats: In a later analysis, across HLA loci, associated TCR counts were highest for DRB1, lowest for HLA-C. The classifier reportedly diagnosed cytomegalovirus status with high sensitivity and specificity.

Germline V gives CDR1 SGDLS, CDR2 YYNGEE. The CDR3 is made up of 15 amino acids. The germline V and J ends were trimmed by 4 bases and 2 bases, with 13 bases remaining between them. The chain combines TRBV9 with TRBJ2-1; D may be TRBD2 (5 bases). Sample: PBMCs. The receptor was derived from a woman under 30 in good health and CMV-seronegative. The CDR3 loop reads CASSPESGPYNEQFF. CDR3 DNA sequence: TGTGCCAGCAGCCCCGAGAGCGGACCCTACAATGAGCAGTTCTTC.